This paragraph covers one T cell receptor beta chain sequence. Germline CDR1 and CDR2: SGDLS and YYNGEE. V was clipped by 4 bases and J by 6 bases; unmatched bases: 15. The CDR3 extends over 17 amino acids. This specimen belongs to a study of blood T cell repertoires in COVID-19. Measured with immunoSEQ multiplex PCR; TCRdb has only the in-frame clones, and not every one. The sample carries 80,000 to 100,000 clones, roughly nine tenths recorded once. This TCR came from a human donor with active COVID-19. The donor label of this sample is uncertain. Sequencing input: peripheral blood. The chain links TRBV9 to TRBJ2-7; 11 nucleotides line up with TRBD1. The CDR3 nucleotides are TGTGCCAGCAGCTTACACCCCACGGGACAGGGGGGCATCGAGCAGTACTTC. Protein sequence: CASSLHPTGQGGIEQYF.